This T cell receptor (beta chain) is from a study of response to subunit inactivated influenza vaccine. Study-wide results and limits: There was a suggestion from the authors that each seasonal influenza vaccination recruits few new T cells.

To note about this clonotype: Its antigen is unknown.

Germline CDR1 SGHRS, CDR2 YFSETQ. V lost 0 bases to trimming and J lost 0 bases; unmatched junction nucleotides: 3. The CDR3 extends over 16 amino acids. TCRdb itself ran the RT-PCR reads through MiXCR, one entry per CDR3 protein. The sample records hundreds of thousands of distinct CDR3 sequences, around 18% being singletons. This clonotype originated in a man aged 50 to 60 who received an inactivated influenza vaccine. The chain uses TRBV5-1 and TRBJ1-5, with TRBD1 identical over 7 bases. The sequenced sample was PBMCs from blood, obtained around 5 days after vaccination. The CDR3 spells CASSLDAGGSNQPQHF. In DNA, the CDR3 is TGCGCCAGCAGCTTGGATGCAGGGGGTAGCAATCAGCCCCAGCATTTT.